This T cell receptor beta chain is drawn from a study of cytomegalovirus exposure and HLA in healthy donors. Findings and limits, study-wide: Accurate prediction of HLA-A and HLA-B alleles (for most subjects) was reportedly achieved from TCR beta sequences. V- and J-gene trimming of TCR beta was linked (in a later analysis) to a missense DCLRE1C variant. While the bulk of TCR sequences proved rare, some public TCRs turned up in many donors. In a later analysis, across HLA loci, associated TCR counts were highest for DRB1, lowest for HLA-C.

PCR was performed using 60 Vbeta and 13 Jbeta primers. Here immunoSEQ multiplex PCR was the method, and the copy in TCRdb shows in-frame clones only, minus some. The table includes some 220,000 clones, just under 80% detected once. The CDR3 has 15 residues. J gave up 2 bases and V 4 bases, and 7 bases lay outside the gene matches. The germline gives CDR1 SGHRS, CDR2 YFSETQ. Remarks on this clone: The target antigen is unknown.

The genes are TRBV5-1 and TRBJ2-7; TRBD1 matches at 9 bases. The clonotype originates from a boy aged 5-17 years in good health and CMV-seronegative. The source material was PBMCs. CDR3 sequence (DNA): TGCGCCAGCAGCCCGTGGACAGGGGTTCCCTACGAGCAGTACTTC. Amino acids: CASSPWTGVPYEQYF.